This TCR beta chain was identified in a study of T-cell memory formation after mild COVID-19. The overall study: TCR clusters showed largely donor specificity.

Study-wide results and limits: Later expanders leaned toward CD4+, whereas clones contracting from day 15 to 85 were balanced CD4/CD8. Contracting CD8+ clones were enriched in EMRA, CD4+ mainly in CM and EM.

Only a few counts were recorded for this clonotype. Its antigen is still unknown. The CDR3 extends over 14 amino acids. V was trimmed by 0 bases and J by 4 bases, leaving 6 bases between them. Germline CDR1 is KGHDR and CDR2 is SFDVKD. It was 5'RACE with constant-segment primers that produced the TCR alpha and TCR beta cDNA libraries, which carried sample barcodes and UMIs. MiXCR, run by TCRdb on the 5' RACE reads, gives a single entry per CDR3 protein. The top ten clones hold about 2.1% of a sample with 130,000 to 150,000 distinct CDR3 sequences, approximately 5.7% of them seen once. The chain recombines TRBV24-1 with TRBJ1-5; the D gene is possibly TRBD1 (5 bases). Material for sequencing was PBMCs or a T cell subset sorted from them (not recorded which). This TCR derives from an adult woman who had mild COVID-19 (a few samples of this study predate the infection). Cell type and time point are not known. CDR3 loop: CATSDLGGNQPQHF. CDR3 sequence (DNA): TGTGCCACCAGTGATTTGGGGGGAAATCAGCCCCAGCATTTT.